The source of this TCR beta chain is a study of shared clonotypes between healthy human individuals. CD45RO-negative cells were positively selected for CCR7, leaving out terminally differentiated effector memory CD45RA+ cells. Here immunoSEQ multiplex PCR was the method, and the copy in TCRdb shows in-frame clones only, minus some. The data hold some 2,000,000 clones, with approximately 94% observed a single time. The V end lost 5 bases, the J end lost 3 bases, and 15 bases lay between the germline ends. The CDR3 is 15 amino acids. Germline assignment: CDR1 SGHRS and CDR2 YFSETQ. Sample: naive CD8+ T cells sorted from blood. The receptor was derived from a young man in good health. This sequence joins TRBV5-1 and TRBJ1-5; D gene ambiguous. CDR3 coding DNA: TGCGCCAGCAGGATTGGGGTTCTCGACAATCAGCCCCAGCATTTT. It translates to CASRIGVLDNQPQHF.